This T cell receptor (beta chain) was found in a study of blood T cell repertoires in COVID-19. Original processing methods: Scientists estimated how many nucleated cells there were by amplifying reference gene primers. Libraries were prepared by immunoSEQ multiplex PCR; TCRdb keeps only in-frame clonotypes and omits some of them. That table is the source of V, J and clone size, and D and trimming were worked out from the DNA. Of 150,000 to 200,000 clones in the sample, 76% were seen once. The receptor was derived from a woman aged 45 to 65 with acute COVID-19. Sequenced material: PBMCs or T cells enriched from blood (not recorded which).

The CDR3 region has the DNA TGCAGCGTTGCCGGGACAGGGGCGGATCAGCCCCAGCATTTT. Translated, it gives CSVAGTGADQPQHF. This chain uses TRBV29-1 with TRBJ1-5; TRBD1 aligns across 10 bases. This CDR3 has 14 amino acids. V was clipped by 4 bases and J by 5 bases; unmatched bases: 5. The germline gives CDR1 SQVTM, CDR2 ANQGSEA. The entire variable domain, with the rest obtained from reference TRBV29-1 and TRBJ1-5, is as follows: SAVISQKPSRDICQRGTSLTIQCQVDSQVTMMFWYRQQPGQSLTLIATANQGSEATYESGFVIDKFPISRPNLTFSTLTVSNMSPEDSSIYLCSVAGTGADQPQHFGDGTRLSIL.